The T cell receptor beta chain described here comes from a study of cytomegalovirus exposure and HLA in healthy donors (TCRdb year 2017). Some background on the complete study: In an earlier analysis of several hundred of the donors, 276 Gb of sequence data and 90 million to 130 million unique TCR beta sequences from roughly 180 million T cells were reported. Roughly 300 gigabases of sequencing data and about 92 million unique TCR sequences made up an early release that covered 640 HLA-typed donors. Of the roughly 410 genotyped donors, less than 85% were placed in the genetic ancestry cluster associated with self-reported Caucasian donors. The study aimed to test whether cataloging public T cell receptors could reveal signatures of past pathogen exposure. The study used immunosequencing to profile the T cell repertoires of some 600 subjects and linked those repertoires to cytomegalovirus serostatus. A separate validation cohort of 100 to 150 different subjects was used in addition to the roughly 720-subject first cohort. To predict cytomegalovirus infection status, the study brought together high-throughput TCR immunosequencing, statistical association of individual TCRs with disease status, and machine learning. A later analysis re-examined previously published TCR beta repertoires from roughly 720 donors and added high-resolution HLA genotyping to investigate patterns of TCR occurrence. In the later analysis, no new phenotypic data were used to find candidate immune exposures; instead, reliance was placed on TCR beta sequences and their occurrence across donors. An earlier analysis of several hundred of the donors applied high-throughput TCR beta sequencing to assess whether each TCR beta V gene segment acted as functional or pseudogenic. Donor age, sex, ethnicity and CMV serostatus were collected together with the repertoire data. A later genetic analysis used genome-wide SNP genotypes for 398 of the 666 donors, treating that subset as a discovery cohort. Every repertoire in the discovery cohort had been generated on one and the same sequencing platform. HLA typing covered class I and class II loci at four-digit resolution. The number of donors typed differed by locus, with 629-630 for A, B, C, DRB1 and DQB1, roughly 520 for DQA1, about 610 for DPA1, and around 430 for DPB1. Several DR-DQ haplotypes were handled as single units for association and clustering because linkage in the cohort was strong. Among some 410 genotyped donors of the cohort, an average of approximately 220,000 unique TCR beta nucleotide sequences was sequenced per donor, of which approximately 19% were non-productive. General study outcomes and caveats: Sequencing depth was assumed to be roughly uniform across donors in the presence/absence analyses, though that assumption may not hold. According to a later analysis, most CMV-associated TCR beta chains appeared to be HLA-restricted, and the HLA associations seemed to be driven largely by CMV exposure. Because HLA typing was missing for some donors at each locus, association tests included only the typed subset. The earlier analysis of almost 600 of the donors excluded around 17 rarely observed V segments, including chromosome 9 orphons, because counts were too low. Specific HLA alleles were associated with 15,000 to 20,000 TCR beta sequences at a false discovery rate of 0.05 in a later analysis. This cohort had only TCR beta chains sequenced, and the lack of alpha or paired-chain data limited which features could be detected. Most TCR sequences were observed very rarely across donors, whereas some public TCRs were present in many individuals. In a later genetic analysis, a missense DCLRE1C variant was associated with V-gene and J-gene trimming of TCR beta chains, and the association was replicated in an independent cohort. In both the original and validation cohorts, the classifier was reported to diagnose cytomegalovirus status with high specificity and sensitivity. A later analysis found that TCR association rates varied across HLA loci, with DRB1 alleles showing the most associated TCRs and HLA-C alleles the fewest. Strong co-occurrence of HLA alleles, especially DR and DQ, made assigning TCR associations to individual alleles difficult. A further reported finding was that TCR beta sequences accurately predicted the HLA-A and HLA-B alleles for most subjects in the first cohort. The authors suggested that the approach could potentially be extended to other disease states and immunological phenotypes. Several of the top co-occurrence clusters appeared to be linked to parvovirus B19, influenza, CMV and Epstein-Barr virus, according to a later analysis. In a later analysis, HLA-associated TCR beta chains showed more clonal expansion and lower generation probabilities than non-associated chains that were equally common. A group of highly shared sequence variants was considered likely to be a technical artifact of the sequencing pipeline. The 87-base-pair reads could not distinguish some IMGT-functional V segments, including TRBV6-2 and TRBV6-3, so those segments were excluded. In a later genetic analysis, fewer N-insertions in productive TCRs were reported among donors in an Asian-associated ancestry cluster than the roughly 700-donor mean. Linkage disequilibrium might explain the correlated functional status among segregating V segments, but an unknown experimental factor could not be ruled out. A total of 164 TCR beta chains were listed by the study as associated with cytomegalovirus. An earlier analysis of around 540 of the donors showed that most TCR beta V segments appeared in productive rearrangements either about 90% or about 30% of the time, which broadly matched IMGT annotations. CMV serostatus was the only immune exposure information available for the cohort. Three of the identified cytomegalovirus-associated TCR beta chains were confirmed in vitro to be specific for cytomegalovirus antigens.

The library was built by means of the immunoSEQ multiplex PCR assay. A mixture of 60 forward primers for TCR Vbeta segments and 13 reverse primers for TCR Jbeta segments was used in the multiplex PCR. The CDR3 region of rearranged TCR beta genes was amplified from genomic DNA by a multiplex PCR assay. The Illumina HiSeq System was used to sequence the amplified TCR beta libraries as 87-base-pair reads. The paper's processing steps were these. A later analysis counted about 80 million unique TCR beta chains across the 670 or so repertoires, and around 12 million of these chains were shared by at least two donors. To remove PCR and sequencing errors, raw reads were error-corrected and collapsed into unique sequences using a nearest-neighbor algorithm that merged closely related sequences. To assign V, D and J gene segments, CDR3 sequences were aligned to IMGT reference sequences. Each retained sequence needed at least a six-nucleotide match to both a V gene segment and a J gene segment. A rearrangement was called productive if the CDR3 had no stop codons and remained in frame with V and J, and every other rearrangement was called non-productive. CDR3 was defined by IMGT convention, running from the second conserved V-encoded cysteine to the conserved J-encoded phenylalanine. The earlier analysis of some 580 of the donors excluded any sequence lacking an unambiguous match to a single V gene segment. An earlier analysis of a few hundred of the donors called V segments functional above 56.7% productive rearrangements and segregating when the between-donor standard deviation exceeded 5%. To diagnose cytomegalovirus status from the catalog of TCR beta chain sequences, a statistical classification framework was built. A later analysis assigned V and J genes by comparing TCR nucleotide sequences with IMGT/GENE-DB human TR gene sequences. In a later analysis, CDR3 sequences and most-parsimonious VDJ recombination scenarios were assigned using the TCRdist pipeline. In a later analysis, each TCR beta chain was defined by its CDR3 amino acid sequence together with its V-gene family, and reads lacking a unique V-gene family were excluded. To address suspected cross-contamination and a sequencing artifact, a later analysis removed around 590 highly shared, low-generation-probability nucleotide sequences. A later analysis calculated a clonal expansion index for each public chain from normalized within-repertoire ranks of inferred template counts. Generation probabilities in a later analysis came from a VDJ recombination model fitted to out-of-frame rearrangements, and those results were checked against IGoR. Hypergeometric tests were used in a later analysis to score TCR-TCR, TCR-HLA and TCR-CMV co-occurrence, with a repertoire-size bias correction applied to the TCR pairs. False discovery rates were estimated in a later analysis by permuting HLA or CMV assignments 20 times. In a later analysis, co-occurring TCRs were grouped using DBSCAN, and TCRdist sequence similarity was added for clustering within HLA-allele-positive subsets. Co-occurrence clustering excluded repertoires with fewer than 30,000 or more than 120,000 public chains, plus five with anomalous nucleotide sharing. TCRdb took this table from immuneACCESS and kept in-frame rearrangements with V and J called. Such tables lack part of the clones; where checked against another copy, unresolved V genes explain under half of the gap, and the rest is unexplained. That table furnishes V, J and clone size, whereas the DNA furnished D and trimming. The sample yields 150,000 or so clones; approximately 70% were counted once. The top ten clones comprise about 7% of the sample.

Note on this clone: Its target antigen remains unknown. No much larger clone exists at a distance of one base, and base qualities are not known.

The cohort comprised 550 to 700 healthy bone marrow donors. At the time of sampling, every cohort member was nominally healthy, though immune exposures that went unrecorded were likely present. The donor tested CMV seropositive, placing the donor among the 289 seropositive members of the cohort. Every donor gave a peripheral blood sample, and the peripheral blood mononuclear cells from that sample were used for TCR beta sequencing. The Qiagen DNeasy Blood Extraction Kit was used to extract genomic DNA from the blood cell samples. Taken from the germline V gene (reference sequence), the CDR1 and CDR2 loops are MNHEY and SMNVEV. V and J lose 2 bases and 7 bases, and a span of 17 bases separates them. The CDR3 goes from the cysteine to the phenylalanine over 16 residues. Left in the record is the CDR3 DNA by itself, 48 bases read in frame from the first base.

The sample comprised PBMCs. This clonotype originated in a man aged 35-49 years in good health and CMV-seropositive. The V and J genes are TRBV27 and TRBJ1-4; TRBD1 is perhaps the D gene, given 5 matching bases. The DNA is as follows: TGTGCCAGCAGTTTAGGACATCCCGGGCGGGGTGAAAAACTGTTTTTT. This translates into CASSLGHPGRGEKLFF.